The TCR beta chain under discussion was sequenced for a study of T cell responses to AZD1222 COVID-19 vaccine. From germline, CDR1 is SGHKS and CDR2 YYEKEE (reference sequence). The germline V and J ends were trimmed by 0 bases and 10 bases, with 5 bases remaining between them. The CDR3 totals 12 residues. Data came from immunoSEQ multiplex PCR; TCRdb stores just in-frame clones and leaves some out. The sample consists of some 96,000 clones, around 90% of them appearing once. Sequencing used peripheral blood, obtained on day 0 of AZD1222 vaccination. The sequence was collected from an adult in good health. The V call is TRBV5-5, the J call TRBJ1-6, with D hard to call. CDR3 region: CASSLGGSPLHF. Here the CDR3 DNA reads TGTGCCAGCAGCTTGGGGGGATCACCCCTCCACTTT. Filled out from reference TRBV5-5 and TRBJ1-6, the complete variable domain reads DAGVTQSPTHLIKTRGQQVTLRCSPISGHKSVSWYQQVLGQGPQFIFQYYEKEERGRGNFPDRFSARQFPNYSSELNVNALLLGDSALYLCASSLGGSPLHFGNGTRLTVT.